This is a list of T cell receptor beta chains from one sample in a study of blood T cell repertoires in COVID-19. Generated by immunoSEQ multiplex PCR, the TCRdb table keeps only in-frame clones and is missing some. This table has about 25,000 clones, around 90% appearing once. The sequenced sample was peripheral blood. The source is a human donor with active COVID-19. The donor label of this sample is uncertain. Both conserved end residues are part of each CDR3. A D gene is named only where the DNA matches it firmly.

v_call: TRBV6-5; d_call: TRBD1; j_call: TRBJ2-6; cdr3_nt: TGTGCCAGCAGTTCCGGGACAGCTGGGGCCAACGTCCTGACTTTC; cdr3_aa: CASSSGTAGANVLTF
v_call: TRBV6-6; d_call: NA; j_call: TRBJ2-6; cdr3_nt: TGTGCCAGCAACGGGGTGGGCTCTGGGGCCAACGTCCTGACTTTC; cdr3_aa: CASNGVGSGANVLTF
v_call: TRBV6-2/TRBV6-3; d_call: TRBD1; j_call: TRBJ2-7; cdr3_nt: TGTGCCAGCAGTAACCTCCCGGGACAGGTTCCCTACGAGCAGTACTTC; cdr3_aa: CASSNLPGQVPYEQYF
v_call: TRBV10-3; d_call: NA; j_call: TRBJ2-5; cdr3_nt: TGTGCCATCAGTGACTCCACTGAAGAGACCCAGTACTTC; cdr3_aa: CAISDSTEETQYF
v_call: TRBV3-1/TRBV3-2; d_call: NA; j_call: TRBJ1-2; cdr3_nt: TGTGCCAGCAGCCAAGGTCCACAAAACTATGGCTACACCTTC; cdr3_aa: CASSQGPQNYGYTF
v_call: TRBV28; d_call: NA; j_call: TRBJ1-2; cdr3_nt: TGTGCCAGCAGTTTATCTGGGGGGAAATATGGCTACACCTTC; cdr3_aa: CASSLSGGKYGYTF
v_call: TRBV5-1; d_call: NA; j_call: TRBJ2-4; cdr3_nt: TGCGCCAGCAGCTCCATCCCCAGGGGAAGAGGCATTCAGTACTTC; cdr3_aa: CASSSIPRGRGIQYF
v_call: TRBV5-1; d_call: NA; j_call: TRBJ1-1; cdr3_nt: TGCGCCAGCAGCCTAGGCGCGGGGAACACTGAAGCTTTCTTT; cdr3_aa: CASSLGAGNTEAFF
v_call: TRBV10-3; d_call: TRBD1; j_call: TRBJ2-7; cdr3_nt: TGTGCCATAAGGACAGGGGGGAACTCCTACGAGCAGTACTTC; cdr3_aa: CAIRTGGNSYEQYF
v_call: TRBV28; d_call: NA; j_call: TRBJ1-5; cdr3_nt: TGTGCCAGCATGGGGGCACTGTATAGCAATCAGCCCCAGCATTTT; cdr3_aa: CASMGALYSNQPQHF
v_call: TRBV19; d_call: TRBD2; j_call: TRBJ2-7; cdr3_nt: TGTGCCAGTAGTGGGGGACTAGCGGCCTTCCCCTACGAGCAGTACTTC; cdr3_aa: CASSGGLAAFPYEQYF
v_call: TRBV11-1; d_call: NA; j_call: TRBJ2-3; cdr3_nt: TGTGCCAGCAGCCAGAGCACAGATACGCAGTATTTT; cdr3_aa: CASSQSTDTQYF